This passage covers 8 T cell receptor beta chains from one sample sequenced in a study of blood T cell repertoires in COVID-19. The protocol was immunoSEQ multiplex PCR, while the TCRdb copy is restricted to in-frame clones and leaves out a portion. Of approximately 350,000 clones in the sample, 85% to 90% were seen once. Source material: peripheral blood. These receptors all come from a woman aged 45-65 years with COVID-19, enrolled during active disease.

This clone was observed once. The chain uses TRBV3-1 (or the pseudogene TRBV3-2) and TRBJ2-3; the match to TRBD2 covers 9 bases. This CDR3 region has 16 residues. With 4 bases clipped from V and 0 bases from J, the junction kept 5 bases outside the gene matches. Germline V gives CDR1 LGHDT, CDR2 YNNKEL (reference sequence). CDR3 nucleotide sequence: TGTGCCAGCAGCCCTTTGACTAGCGGTAGCACAGATACGCAGTATTTT. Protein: CASSPLTSGSTDTQYF.

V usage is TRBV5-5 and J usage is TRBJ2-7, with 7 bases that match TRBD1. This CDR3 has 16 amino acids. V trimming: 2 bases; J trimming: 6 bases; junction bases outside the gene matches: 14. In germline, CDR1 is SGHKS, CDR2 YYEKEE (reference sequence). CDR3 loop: CASSLPAGTVGFEQYF. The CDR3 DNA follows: TGTGCCAGCAGCTTACCGGCCGGGACAGTCGGGTTCGAGCAGTACTTC.

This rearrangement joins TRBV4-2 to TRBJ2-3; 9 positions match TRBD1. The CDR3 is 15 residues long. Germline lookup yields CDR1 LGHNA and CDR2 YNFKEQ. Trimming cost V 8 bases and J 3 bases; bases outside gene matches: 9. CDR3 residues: CASANRDRETDTQYF. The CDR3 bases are TGTGCCAGCGCAAACCGGGACAGGGAGACAGATACGCAGTATTTT.

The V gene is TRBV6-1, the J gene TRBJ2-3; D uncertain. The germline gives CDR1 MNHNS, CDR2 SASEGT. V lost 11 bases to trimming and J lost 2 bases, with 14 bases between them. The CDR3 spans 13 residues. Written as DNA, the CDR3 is TGTGCCTCACGCGGCCAACACACAGATACGCAGTATTTT. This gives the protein CASRGQHTDTQYF.

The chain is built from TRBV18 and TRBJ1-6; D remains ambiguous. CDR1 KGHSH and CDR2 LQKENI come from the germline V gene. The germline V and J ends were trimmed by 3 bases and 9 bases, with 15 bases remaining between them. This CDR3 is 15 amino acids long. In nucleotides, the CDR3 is TGTGCCAGCTCACCCGGAGTTACATCGGGTTCACCCCTCCACTTT. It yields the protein CASSPGVTSGSPLHF.

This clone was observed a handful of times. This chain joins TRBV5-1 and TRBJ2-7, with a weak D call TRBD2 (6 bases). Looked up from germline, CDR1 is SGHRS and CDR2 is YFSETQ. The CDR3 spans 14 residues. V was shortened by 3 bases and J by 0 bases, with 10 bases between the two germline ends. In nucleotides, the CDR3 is TGCGCCAGCAGCTGGGACGGGAGCTCCTACGAGCAGTACTTC. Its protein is CASSWDGSSYEQYF. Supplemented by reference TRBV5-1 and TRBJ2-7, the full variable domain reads KAGVTQTPRYLIKTRGQQVTLSCSPISGHRSVSWYQQTPGQGLQFLFEYFSETQRNKGNFPGRFSGRQFSNSRSEMNVSTLELGDSALYLCASSWDGSSYEQYFGPGTRLTVT.

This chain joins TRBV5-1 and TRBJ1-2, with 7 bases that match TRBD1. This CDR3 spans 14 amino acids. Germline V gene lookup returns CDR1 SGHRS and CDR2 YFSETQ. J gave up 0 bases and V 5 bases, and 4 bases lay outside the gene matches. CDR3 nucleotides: TGCGCCAGCAGTTGGGACAGCACTAACTATGGCTACACCTTC. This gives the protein CASSWDSTNYGYTF. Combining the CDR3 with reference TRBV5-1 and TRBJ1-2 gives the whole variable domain KAGVTQTPRYLIKTRGQQVTLSCSPISGHRSVSWYQQTPGQGLQFLFEYFSETQRNKGNFPGRFSGRQFSNSRSEMNVSTLELGDSALYLCASSWDSTNYGYTFGSGTRLTVV.

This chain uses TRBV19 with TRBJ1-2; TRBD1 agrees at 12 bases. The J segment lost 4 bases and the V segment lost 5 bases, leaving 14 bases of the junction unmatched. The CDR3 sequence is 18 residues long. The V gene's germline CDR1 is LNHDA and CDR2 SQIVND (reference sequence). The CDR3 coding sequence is TGTGCCAGTAGTGCAAACCGGGACAGGGGGCTTCATTCCTATGGCTACACCTTC. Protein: CASSANRDRGLHSYGYTF.